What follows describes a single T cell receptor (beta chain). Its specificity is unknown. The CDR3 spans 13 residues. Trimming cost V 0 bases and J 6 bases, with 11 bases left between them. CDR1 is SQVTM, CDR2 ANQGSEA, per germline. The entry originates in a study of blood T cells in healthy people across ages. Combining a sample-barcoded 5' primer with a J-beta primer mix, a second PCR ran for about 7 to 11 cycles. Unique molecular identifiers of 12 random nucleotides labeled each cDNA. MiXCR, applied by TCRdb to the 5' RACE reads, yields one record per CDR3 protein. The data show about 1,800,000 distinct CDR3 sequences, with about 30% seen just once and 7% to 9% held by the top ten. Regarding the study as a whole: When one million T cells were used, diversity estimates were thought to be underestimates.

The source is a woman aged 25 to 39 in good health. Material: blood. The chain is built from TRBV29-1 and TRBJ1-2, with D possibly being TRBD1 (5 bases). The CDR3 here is CSVEDPDSHGYTF. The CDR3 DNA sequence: TGCAGCGTTGAAGATCCAGACAGCCATGGCTACACCTTC.